This TCR beta chain derives from a study of T-cell memory formation after mild COVID-19. The study's findings and limits: Memory sampled before infection contained some responding clones, suggesting cross-reactive memory joined. Contracting CD8+ clones were enriched in EMRA, CD4+ mainly in CM and EM.

TCRdb independently ran MiXCR on the 5' RACE reads; one entry per CDR3 protein. The sample contains 400,000 to 550,000 distinct CDR3 sequences, around a quarter of which appear only once. Concerning this clonotype itself: The antigen is undetermined.

Sequencing input: PBMCs or a T cell subset sorted from them (not recorded which). The receptor's source is an adult woman who had mild COVID-19 (a few samples of this study predate the infection). Cell type and time point are not known.

This chain's CDR3 is CASSYLLASGYTDTQYF. CDR3 nucleotides: TGTGCCAGCAGTTACTTACTCGCTAGCGGGTACACAGATACGCAGTATTTT. The chain employs TRBV6-5 and TRBJ2-3, with TRBD2 matching 8 bases. V dropped 1 base and J dropped 2; count of bases not matched to a gene: 8. CDR1 and CDR2 from the germline V gene are MNHEY and SVGAGI. This CDR3 region has 17 residues.